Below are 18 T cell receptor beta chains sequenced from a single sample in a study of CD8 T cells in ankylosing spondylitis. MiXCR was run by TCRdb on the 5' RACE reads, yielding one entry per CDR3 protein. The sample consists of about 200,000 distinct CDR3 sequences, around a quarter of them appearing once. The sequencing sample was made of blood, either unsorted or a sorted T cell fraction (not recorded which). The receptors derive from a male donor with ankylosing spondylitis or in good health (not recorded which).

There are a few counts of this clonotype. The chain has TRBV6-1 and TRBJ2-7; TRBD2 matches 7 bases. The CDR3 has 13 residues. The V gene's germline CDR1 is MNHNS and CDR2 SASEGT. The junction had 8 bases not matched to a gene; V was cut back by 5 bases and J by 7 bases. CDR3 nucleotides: TGTGCCAGCAGTCGCGGGAGCCCCTGGGAGCAGTACTTC. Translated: CASSRGSPWEQYF.

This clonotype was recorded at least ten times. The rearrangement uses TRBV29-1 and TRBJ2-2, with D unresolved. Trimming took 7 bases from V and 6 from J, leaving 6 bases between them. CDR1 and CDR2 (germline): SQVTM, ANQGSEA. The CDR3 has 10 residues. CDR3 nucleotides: TGCAGCGCCGACTCCGGGGAGCTGTTTTTT. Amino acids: CSADSGELFF.

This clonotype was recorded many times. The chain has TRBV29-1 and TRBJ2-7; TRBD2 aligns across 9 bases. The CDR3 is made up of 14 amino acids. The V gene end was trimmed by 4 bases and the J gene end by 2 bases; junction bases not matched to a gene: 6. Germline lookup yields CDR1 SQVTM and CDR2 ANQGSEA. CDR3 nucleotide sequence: TGCAGCGTTGCTCGATCTAGCGGGACCTACGAGCAGTACTTC. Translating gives CSVARSSGTYEQYF.

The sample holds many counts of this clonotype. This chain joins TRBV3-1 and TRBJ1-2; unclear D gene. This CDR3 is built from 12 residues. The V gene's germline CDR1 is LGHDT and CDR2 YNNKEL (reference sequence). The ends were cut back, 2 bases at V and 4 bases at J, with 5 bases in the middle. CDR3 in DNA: TGTGCCAGCAGCCAATATACCTATGGCTACACCTTC. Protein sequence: CASSQYTYGYTF.

This chain's CDR3 is CSVLLDRGNSPLHF. The CDR3 DNA sequence: TGCAGCGTACTCCTTGACAGGGGTAATTCACCCCTCCACTTT. The chain recombines TRBV29-1 with TRBJ1-6, with 8 bases fitting TRBD1. The CDR3 covers 14 residues. Trimming removed 6 bases from V and 6 bases from J; junction bases left unmatched: 7. Germline V gene data show CDR1 as SQVTM and CDR2 as ANQGSEA.

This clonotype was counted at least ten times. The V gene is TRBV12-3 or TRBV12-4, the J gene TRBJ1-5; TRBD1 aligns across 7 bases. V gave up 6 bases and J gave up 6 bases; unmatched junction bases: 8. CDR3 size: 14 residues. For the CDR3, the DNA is TGTGCCAGCAGCGTGCAGGGGGGAATTCAGCCCCAGCATTTT. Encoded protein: CASSVQGGIQPQHF.

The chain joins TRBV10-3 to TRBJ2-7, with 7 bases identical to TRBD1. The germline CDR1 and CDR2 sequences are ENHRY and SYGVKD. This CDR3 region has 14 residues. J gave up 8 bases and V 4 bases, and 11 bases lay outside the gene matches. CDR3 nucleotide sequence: TGTGCCATCAGTGTTAGGGACAGTCAAGGGAAGCAGTACTTC. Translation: CAISVRDSQGKQYF.

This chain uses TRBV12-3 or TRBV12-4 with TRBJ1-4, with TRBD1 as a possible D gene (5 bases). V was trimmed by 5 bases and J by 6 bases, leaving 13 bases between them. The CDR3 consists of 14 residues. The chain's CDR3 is CASSPGFMDEKLFF. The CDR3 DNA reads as TGTGCCAGCAGTCCAGGGTTTATGGATGAAAAACTGTTTTTT.

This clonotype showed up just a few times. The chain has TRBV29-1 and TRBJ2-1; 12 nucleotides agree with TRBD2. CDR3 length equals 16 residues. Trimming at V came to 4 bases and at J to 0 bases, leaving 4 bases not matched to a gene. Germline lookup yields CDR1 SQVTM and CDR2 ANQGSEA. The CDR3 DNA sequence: TGCAGCGTTGGGGCTAGCGGGAGGGACTCCTACAATGAGCAGTTCTTC. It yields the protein CSVGASGRDSYNEQFF.

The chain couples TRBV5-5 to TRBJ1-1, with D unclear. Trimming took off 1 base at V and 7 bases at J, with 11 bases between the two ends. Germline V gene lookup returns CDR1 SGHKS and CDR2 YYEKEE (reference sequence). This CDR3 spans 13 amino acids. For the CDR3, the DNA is TGTGCCAGCAGCTTGACCGCGAAAGGTGAAGCTTTCTTT. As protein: CASSLTAKGEAFF. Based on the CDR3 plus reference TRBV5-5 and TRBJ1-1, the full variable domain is DAGVTQSPTHLIKTRGQQVTLRCSPISGHKSVSWYQQVLGQGPQFIFQYYEKEERGRGNFPDRFSARQFPNYSSELNVNALLLGDSALYLCASSLTAKGEAFFGQGTRLTVV.

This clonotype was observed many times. The DNA for the CDR3 is TGTGCCAGCACCTACAAAGGGGATGAGCAGTTCTTC. Protein product: CASTYKGDEQFF. This chain uses TRBV12-3 or TRBV12-4 with TRBJ2-1, with a tentative D call TRBD1 (5 bases). The V gene lost 7 bases and the J gene lost 8 bases, with 12 bases spanning the gap. The CDR3 runs 12 residues.

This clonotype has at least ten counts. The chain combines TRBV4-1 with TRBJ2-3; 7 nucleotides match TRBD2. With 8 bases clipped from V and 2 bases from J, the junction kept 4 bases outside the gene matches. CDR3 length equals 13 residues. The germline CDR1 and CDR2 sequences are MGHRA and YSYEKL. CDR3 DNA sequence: TGCGCCAGCCTAGGGACTATCACAGATACGCAGTATTTT. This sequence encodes CASLGTITDTQYF.

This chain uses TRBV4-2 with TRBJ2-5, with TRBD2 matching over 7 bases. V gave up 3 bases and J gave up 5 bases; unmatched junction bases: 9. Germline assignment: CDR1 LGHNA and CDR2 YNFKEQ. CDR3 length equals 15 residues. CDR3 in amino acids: CASSQEERDGETQYF. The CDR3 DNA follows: TGTGCCAGCAGCCAGGAGGAGCGGGACGGGGAGACCCAGTACTTC.

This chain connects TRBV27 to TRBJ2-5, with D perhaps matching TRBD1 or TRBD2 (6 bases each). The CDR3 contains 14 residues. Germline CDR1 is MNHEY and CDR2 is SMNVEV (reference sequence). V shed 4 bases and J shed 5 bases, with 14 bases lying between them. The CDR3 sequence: CASSSPGARETQYF. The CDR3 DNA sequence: TGTGCCAGCAGTTCGCCGGGGGCCAGGGAGACCCAGTACTTC.

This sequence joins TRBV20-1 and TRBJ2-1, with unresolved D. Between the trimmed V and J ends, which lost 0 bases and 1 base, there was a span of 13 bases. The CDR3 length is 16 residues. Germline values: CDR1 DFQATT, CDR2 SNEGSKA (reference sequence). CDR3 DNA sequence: TGCAGTGCTAGAGATTCCCAAAGGCTGTCCTACAATGAGCAGTTCTTC. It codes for CSARDSQRLSYNEQFF.

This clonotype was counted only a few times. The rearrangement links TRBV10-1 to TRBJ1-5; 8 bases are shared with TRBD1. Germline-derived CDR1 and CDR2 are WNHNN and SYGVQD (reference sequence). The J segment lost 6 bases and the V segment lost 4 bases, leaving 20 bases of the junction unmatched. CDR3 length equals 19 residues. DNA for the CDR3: TGCGCCAGCAGTGCTAAGGAGGACAGGGTCTATCGTGAGGGTCAGCCCCAGCATTTT. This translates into CASSAKEDRVYREGQPQHF.

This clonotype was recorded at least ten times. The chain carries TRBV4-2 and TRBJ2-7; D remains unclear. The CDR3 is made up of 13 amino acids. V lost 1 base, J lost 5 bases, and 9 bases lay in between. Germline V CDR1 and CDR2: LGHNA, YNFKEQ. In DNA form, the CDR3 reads TGTGCCAGCAGCCAAGCCGCAGGCAACGAGCAGTACTTC. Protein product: CASSQAAGNEQYF.

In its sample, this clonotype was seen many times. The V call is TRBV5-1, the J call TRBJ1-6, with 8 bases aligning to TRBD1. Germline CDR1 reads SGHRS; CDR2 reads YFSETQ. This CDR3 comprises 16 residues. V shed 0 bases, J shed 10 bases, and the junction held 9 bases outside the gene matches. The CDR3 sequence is CASSLGQGQGGSPLHF. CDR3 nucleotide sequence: TGCGCCAGCAGCTTGGGGCAAGGACAGGGTGGCTCACCCCTCCACTTT.